This is a list of T cell receptor beta chains from one sample in a study of blood T cell repertoires in COVID-19. This table comes from immunoSEQ multiplex PCR, and its TCRdb copy is limited to in-frame clones, with some not included. The sample yields roughly 140,000 clones, approximately 86% seen once. Sequencing was done on a sample of peripheral blood. The receptors here all came from a man between 65 and 85 years old with acute or convalescent COVID-19. The CDR3 runs from the conserved cysteine through the conserved F or W. Fields, in order: D gene, J gene, V gene, clone size, CDR3 protein, CDR3 DNA. A D gene is named only where the DNA matches it firmly. Expanded clones get a size class; other rows say once, few or many, or leave the size out.

. TRBJ2-1 TRBV5-1 . CASSPPLAGNDRQFF TGCGCCAGCAGCCCACCTTTGGCGGGGAATGATAGGCAGTTCTTC
. TRBJ2-7 TRBV5-4 . CASSLELPSEQYF TGTGCCAGCAGCTTGGAACTCCCCTCAGAGCAGTACTTC
TRBD2 TRBJ2-1 TRBV4-3 . CASSQLAGLAGGNEQFF TGCGCCAGCAGCCAGCTGGCCGGACTAGCGGGAGGTAATGAGCAGTTCTTC
TRBD1 TRBJ2-5 TRBV6-5 . CASSYGQGYQYF TGTGCCAGCAGTTACGGACAGGGGTACCAGTACTTC
. TRBJ2-5 TRBV6-5 . CATRQPQETQYF TGTGCCACCCGACAGCCTCAAGAGACCCAGTACTTC
. TRBJ2-2 TRBV5-1 . CASSVSGLNTGELFF TGCGCCAGCAGCGTGTCGGGACTGAACACCGGGGAGCTGTTTTTT
. TRBJ2-1 TRBV9 . CASSVPGDYSSYNEQFF TGTGCCAGCAGCGTGCCCGGTGACTATAGCTCCTACAATGAGCAGTTCTTC
. TRBJ2-1 TRBV6-6 . CASSYSNGGMNNEQFF TGTGCCAGCAGTTACTCGAATGGGGGGATGAACAATGAGCAGTTCTTC
TRBD1 TRBJ2-3 TRBV15 . CATSLRLRDRVTDTQYF TGTGCCACCAGCCTAAGGTTGAGGGACAGGGTCACAGATACGCAGTATTTT
TRBD1 TRBJ1-2 TRBV18 . CASSSVGQGANYGYTF TGTGCCAGCTCATCCGTCGGACAGGGGGCTAACTATGGCTACACCTTC
TRBD2 TRBJ2-7 TRBV20-1 once CSAGLVDEQYF TGCAGTGCCGGACTAGTGGACGAGCAGTACTTC
TRBD2 TRBJ2-5 TRBV3-1/TRBV3-2 . CASSSLAGQETQYF TGTGCCAGCAGCTCACTAGCGGGTCAAGAGACCCAGTACTTC
TRBD1 TRBJ2-1 TRBV28 . CASSSNGQGKHEQFF TGTGCCAGCAGTTCAAACGGACAGGGTAAGCATGAGCAGTTCTTC
. TRBJ1-4 TRBV7-3 . CASSWTAPHSRGEKKLFF TGTGCCAGCAGCTGGACGGCTCCTCACAGCCGGGGGGAAAAAAAACTGTTTTTT
. TRBJ2-5 TRBV6-5 . CASSYNDSPGTQYF TGTGCCAGCAGTTACAACGACAGCCCAGGGACCCAGTACTTC
. TRBJ2-1 TRBV7-9 . CASSLTGSPQRDEQFF TGTGCCAGCAGCTTAACCGGGTCCCCCCAGCGGGATGAGCAGTTCTTC
TRBD1 TRBJ2-3 TRBV11-2 . CASSLRDRGTPQYF TGTGCCAGCAGCTTAAGGGACAGGGGTACCCCGCAGTATTTT
. TRBJ2-3 TRBV18 once CASSRQASTDTQYF TGTGCCAGCTCACGACAGGCTAGCACAGATACGCAGTATTTT
TRBD2 TRBJ2-2 TRBV5-1 . CASSSGLAVNTGELFF TGCGCCAGCAGCTCGGGACTAGCGGTGAACACCGGGGAGCTGTTTTTT
. TRBJ1-2 TRBV6-5 . CASGHRQFSNYGYTF TGTGCCAGCGGGCACCGACAGTTCTCTAACTATGGCTACACCTTC
. TRBJ2-4 TRBV18 . CASSPRSGVVGYF TGTGCCAGCTCACCACGTTCAGGGGTAGTGGGGTACTTC
TRBD2 TRBJ2-2 TRBV15 many CATSRSGLAGNTGELFF TGTGCCACCAGCAGATCGGGACTAGCGGGCAACACCGGGGAGCTGTTTTTT
TRBD2 TRBJ2-1 TRBV29-1 . CSAVGTSGLGSSYNEQFF TGCAGCGCTGTGGGGACTAGTGGACTTGGAAGCTCCTACAATGAGCAGTTCTTC
TRBD1 TRBJ2-4 TRBV9 . CASSQQGAQTIQYF TGTGCCAGCAGCCAACAGGGGGCGCAGACCATTCAGTACTTC
TRBD2 TRBJ2-1 TRBV24-1 . CATSVGTSGRSSYNEQFF TGTGCCACCAGTGTTGGGACTAGCGGGCGGAGCTCCTACAATGAGCAGTTCTTC
TRBD2 TRBJ2-1 TRBV5-4 . CASSLGTSGFDEQFF TGTGCCAGCAGCTTAGGGACTAGCGGGTTCGATGAGCAGTTCTTC
. TRBJ1-5 TRBV28 . CASSWGDQPQHF TGTGCCAGCAGTTGGGGCGATCAGCCCCAGCATTTT